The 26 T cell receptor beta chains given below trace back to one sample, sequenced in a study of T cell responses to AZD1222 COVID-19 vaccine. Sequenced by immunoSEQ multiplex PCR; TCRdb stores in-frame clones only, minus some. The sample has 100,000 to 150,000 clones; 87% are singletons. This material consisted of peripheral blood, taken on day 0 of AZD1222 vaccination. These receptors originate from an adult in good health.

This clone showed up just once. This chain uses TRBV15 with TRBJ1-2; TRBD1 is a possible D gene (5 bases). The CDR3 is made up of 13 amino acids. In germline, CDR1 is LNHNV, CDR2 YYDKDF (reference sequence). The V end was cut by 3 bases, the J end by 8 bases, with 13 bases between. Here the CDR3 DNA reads TGTGCCACCAGCAGCCGATGGGGGGACGGCTACACCTTC. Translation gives CATSSRWGDGYTF.

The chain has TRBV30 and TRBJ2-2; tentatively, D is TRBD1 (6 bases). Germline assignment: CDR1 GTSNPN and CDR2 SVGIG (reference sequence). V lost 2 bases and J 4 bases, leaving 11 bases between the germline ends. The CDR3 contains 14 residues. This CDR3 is CAWSWDTSTGELFF. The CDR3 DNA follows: TGTGCCTGGAGTTGGGACACTTCCACCGGGGAGCTGTTTTTT.

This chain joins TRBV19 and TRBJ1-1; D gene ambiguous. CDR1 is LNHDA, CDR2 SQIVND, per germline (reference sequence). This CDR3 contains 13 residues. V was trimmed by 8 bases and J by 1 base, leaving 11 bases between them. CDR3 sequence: CASSDRPNTEAFF. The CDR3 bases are TGTGCCAGTTCAGACCGGCCGAACACTGAAGCTTTCTTT.

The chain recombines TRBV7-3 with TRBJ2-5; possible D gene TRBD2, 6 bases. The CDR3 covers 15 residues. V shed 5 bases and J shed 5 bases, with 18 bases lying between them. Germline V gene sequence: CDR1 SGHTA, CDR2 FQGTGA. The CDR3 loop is CASSPTGTGRETQYF. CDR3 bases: TGTGCCAGCAGCCCTACCGGGACTGGGAGGGAGACCCAGTACTTC.

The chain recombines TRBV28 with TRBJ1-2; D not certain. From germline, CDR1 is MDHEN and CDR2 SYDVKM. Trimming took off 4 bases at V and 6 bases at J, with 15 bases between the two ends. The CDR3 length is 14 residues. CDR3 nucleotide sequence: TGTGCCAGCAGTTCCCCCGGGGAGGTGAATGGCTACACCTTC. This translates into CASSSPGEVNGYTF.

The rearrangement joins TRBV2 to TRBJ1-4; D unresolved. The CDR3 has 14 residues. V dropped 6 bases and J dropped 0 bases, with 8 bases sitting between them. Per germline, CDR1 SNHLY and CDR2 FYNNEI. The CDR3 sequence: CASSRSTTNEKLFF. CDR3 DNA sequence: TGTGCCAGCAGCAGGTCGACAACTAATGAAAAACTGTTTTTT. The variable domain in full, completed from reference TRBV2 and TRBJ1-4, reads EPEVTQTPSHQVTQMGQEVILRCVPISNHLYFYWYRQILGQKVEFLVSFYNNEISEKSEIFDDQFSVERPDGSNFTLKIRSTKLEDSAMYFCASSRSTTNEKLFFGSGTQLSVL.

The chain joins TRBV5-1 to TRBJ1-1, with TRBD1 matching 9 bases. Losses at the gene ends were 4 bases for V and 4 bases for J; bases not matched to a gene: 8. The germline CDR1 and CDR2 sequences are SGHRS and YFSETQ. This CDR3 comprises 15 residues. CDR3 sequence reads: CASSIAGQGSTEAFF. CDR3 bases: TGCGCCAGCAGCATCGCGGGACAGGGATCCACTGAAGCTTTCTTT.

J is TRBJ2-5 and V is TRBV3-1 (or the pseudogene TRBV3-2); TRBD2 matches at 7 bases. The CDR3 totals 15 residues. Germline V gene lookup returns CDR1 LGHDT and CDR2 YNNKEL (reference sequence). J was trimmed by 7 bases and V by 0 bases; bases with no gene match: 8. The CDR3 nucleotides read TGTGCCAGCAGCCAAGATGTTGGGACTATGATGACCCAGTACTTC. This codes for CASSQDVGTMMTQYF.

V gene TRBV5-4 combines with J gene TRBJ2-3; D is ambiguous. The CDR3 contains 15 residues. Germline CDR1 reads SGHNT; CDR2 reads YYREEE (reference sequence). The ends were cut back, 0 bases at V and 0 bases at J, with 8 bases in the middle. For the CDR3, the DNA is TGTGCCAGCAGCTTGGCTGTCGGAAGCACAGATACGCAGTATTTT. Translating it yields CASSLAVGSTDTQYF.

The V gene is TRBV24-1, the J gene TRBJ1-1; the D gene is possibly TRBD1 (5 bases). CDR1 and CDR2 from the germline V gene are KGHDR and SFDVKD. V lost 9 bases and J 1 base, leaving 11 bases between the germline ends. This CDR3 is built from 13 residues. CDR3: CATRGPWNTEAFF. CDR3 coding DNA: TGTGCCACCCGGGGACCTTGGAACACTGAAGCTTTCTTT.

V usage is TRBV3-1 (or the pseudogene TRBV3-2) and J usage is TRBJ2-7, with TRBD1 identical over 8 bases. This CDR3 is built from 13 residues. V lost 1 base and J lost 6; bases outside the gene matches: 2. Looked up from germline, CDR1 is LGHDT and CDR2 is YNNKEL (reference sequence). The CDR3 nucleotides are TGTGCCAGCAGCCAAGGAACAGGGGGCGAGCAGTACTTC. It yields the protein CASSQGTGGEQYF.

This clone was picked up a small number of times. The CDR3: CASSRGLNNQPQHF. In DNA, the CDR3 is TGTGCCAGCAGCAGGGGACTGAACAATCAGCCCCAGCATTTT. This sequence joins TRBV5-5 and TRBJ1-5; the D gene is possibly TRBD1 (5 bases). The CDR3 consists of 14 residues. V was pared by 4 bases and J by 3 bases, with 11 bases between. Germline CDR1 reads SGHKS; CDR2 reads YYEKEE (reference sequence). Filled out from reference TRBV5-5 and TRBJ1-5, the complete variable domain reads DAGVTQSPTHLIKTRGQQVTLRCSPISGHKSVSWYQQVLGQGPQFIFQYYEKEERGRGNFPDRFSARQFPNYSSELNVNALLLGDSALYLCASSRGLNNQPQHFGDGTRLSIL.

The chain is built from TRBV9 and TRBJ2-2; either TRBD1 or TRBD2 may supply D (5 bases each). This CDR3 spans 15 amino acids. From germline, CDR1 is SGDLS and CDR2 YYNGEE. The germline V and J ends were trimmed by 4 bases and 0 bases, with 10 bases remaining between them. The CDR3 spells CASSPGTANTGELFF. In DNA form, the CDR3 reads TGTGCCAGCAGCCCAGGGACGGCGAACACCGGGGAGCTGTTTTTT.

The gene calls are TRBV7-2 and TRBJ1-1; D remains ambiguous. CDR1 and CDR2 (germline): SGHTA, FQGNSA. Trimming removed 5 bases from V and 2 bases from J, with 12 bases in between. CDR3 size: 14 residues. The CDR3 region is CASSPMTRNTEAFF. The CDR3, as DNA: TGTGCCAGCAGCCCGATGACACGAAACACTGAAGCTTTCTTT.

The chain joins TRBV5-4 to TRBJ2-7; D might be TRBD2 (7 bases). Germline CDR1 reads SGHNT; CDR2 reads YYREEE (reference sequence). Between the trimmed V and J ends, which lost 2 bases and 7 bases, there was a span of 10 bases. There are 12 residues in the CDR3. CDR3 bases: TGTGCCAGCAGCTTCGGGGGGCGAGAGCAGTACTTC. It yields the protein CASSFGGREQYF. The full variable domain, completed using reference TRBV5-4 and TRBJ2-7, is ETGVTQSPTHLIKTRGQQVTLRCSSQSGHNTVSWYQQALGQGPQFIFQYYREEENGRGNFPPRFSGLQFPNYSSELNVNALELDDSALYLCASSFGGREQYFGPGTRLTVT.

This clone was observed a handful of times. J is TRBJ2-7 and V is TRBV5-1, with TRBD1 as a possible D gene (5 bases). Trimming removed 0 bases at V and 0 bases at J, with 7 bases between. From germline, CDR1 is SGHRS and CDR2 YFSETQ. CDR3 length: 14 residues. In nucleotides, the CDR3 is TGCGCCAGCAGCTTGGCTCAGGGCTCCTACGAGCAGTACTTC. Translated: CASSLAQGSYEQYF.

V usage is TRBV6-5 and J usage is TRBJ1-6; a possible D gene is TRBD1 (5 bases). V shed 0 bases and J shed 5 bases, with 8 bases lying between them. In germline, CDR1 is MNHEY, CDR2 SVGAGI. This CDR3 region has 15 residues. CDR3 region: CASSYSRRDNSPLHF. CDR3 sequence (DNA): TGTGCCAGCAGTTACTCACGCAGGGATAATTCACCCCTCCACTTT.

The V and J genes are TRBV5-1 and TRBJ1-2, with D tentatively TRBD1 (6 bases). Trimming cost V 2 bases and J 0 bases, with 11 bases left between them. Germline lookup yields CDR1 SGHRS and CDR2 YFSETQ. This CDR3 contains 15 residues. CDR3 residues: CASSFGGQTNYGYTF. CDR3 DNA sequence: TGCGCCAGCAGCTTTGGGGGGCAAACTAACTATGGCTACACCTTC.

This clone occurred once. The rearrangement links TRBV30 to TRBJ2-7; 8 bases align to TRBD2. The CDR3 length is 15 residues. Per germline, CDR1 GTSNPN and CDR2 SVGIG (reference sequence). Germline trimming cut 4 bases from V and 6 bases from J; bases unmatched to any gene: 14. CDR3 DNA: TGTGCCTGGACGGCCCGGGGACTAGGATCTCCCGAGCAGTACTTC. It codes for CAWTARGLGSPEQYF. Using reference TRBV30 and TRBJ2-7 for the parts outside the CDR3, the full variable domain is SQTIHQWPATLVQPVGSPLSLECTVEGTSNPNLYWYRQAAGRGLQLLFYSVGIGQISSEVPQNLSASRPQDRQFILSSKKLLLSDSGFYLCAWTARGLGSPEQYFGPGTRLTVT.

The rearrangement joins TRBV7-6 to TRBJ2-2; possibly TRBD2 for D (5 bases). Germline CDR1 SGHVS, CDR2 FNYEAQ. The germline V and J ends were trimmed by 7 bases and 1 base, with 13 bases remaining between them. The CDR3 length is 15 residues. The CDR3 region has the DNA TGTGCCAGCACCCTCCGGACTGTGAACACCGGGGAGCTGTTTTTT. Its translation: CASTLRTVNTGELFF.

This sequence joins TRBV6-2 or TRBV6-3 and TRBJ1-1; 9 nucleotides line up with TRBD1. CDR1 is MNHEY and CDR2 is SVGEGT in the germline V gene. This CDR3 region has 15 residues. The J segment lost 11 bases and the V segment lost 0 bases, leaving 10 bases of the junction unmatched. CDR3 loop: CASSYSGTGFRRAFF. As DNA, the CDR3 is TGTGCCAGCAGTTACTCCGGGACAGGGTTCAGGCGCGCTTTCTTT.

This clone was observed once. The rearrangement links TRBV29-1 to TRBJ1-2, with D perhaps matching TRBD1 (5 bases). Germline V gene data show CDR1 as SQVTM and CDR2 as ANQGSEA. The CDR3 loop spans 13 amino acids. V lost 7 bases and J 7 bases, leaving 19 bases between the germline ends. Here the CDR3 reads CSDRDRSISGYTF. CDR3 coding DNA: TGCAGCGATAGGGACCGTTCCATCAGTGGCTACACCTTC.

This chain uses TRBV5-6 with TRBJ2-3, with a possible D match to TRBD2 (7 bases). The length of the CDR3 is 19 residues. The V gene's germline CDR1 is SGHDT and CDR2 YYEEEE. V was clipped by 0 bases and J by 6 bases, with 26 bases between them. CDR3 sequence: CASSLDWVEGGGLRDTQYF. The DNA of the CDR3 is TGTGCCAGCAGCTTGGATTGGGTGGAGGGCGGGGGCCTCCGGGATACGCAGTATTTT.

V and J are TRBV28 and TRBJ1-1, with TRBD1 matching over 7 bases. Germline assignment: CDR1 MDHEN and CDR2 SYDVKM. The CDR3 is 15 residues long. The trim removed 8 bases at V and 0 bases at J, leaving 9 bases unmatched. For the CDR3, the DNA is TGTGCCAGCGGCTCAAGGGGGCAAGTGAACACTGAAGCTTTCTTT. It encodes CASGSRGQVNTEAFF.

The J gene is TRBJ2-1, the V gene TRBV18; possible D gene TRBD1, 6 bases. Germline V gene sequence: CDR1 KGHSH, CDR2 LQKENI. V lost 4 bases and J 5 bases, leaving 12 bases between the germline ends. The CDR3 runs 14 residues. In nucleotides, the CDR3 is TGTGCCAGCTCACTTACGCCAGGGGACAATGAGCAGTTCTTC. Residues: CASSLTPGDNEQFF.

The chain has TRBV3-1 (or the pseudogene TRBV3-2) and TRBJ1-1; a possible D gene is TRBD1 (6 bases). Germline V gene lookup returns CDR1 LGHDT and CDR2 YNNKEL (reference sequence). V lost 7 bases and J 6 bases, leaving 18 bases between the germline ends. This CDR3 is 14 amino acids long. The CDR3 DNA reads TGTGCCAGCACCCTAAATGGGGGCGCCGCTGAAGCTTTCTTT. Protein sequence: CASTLNGGAAEAFF.